This T cell receptor beta chain is drawn from a study of CD8 T cells in ankylosing spondylitis. Study-wide points: Previously reported in reactive arthritis synovial fluid and blood were some of the motif variants.

Concerning this clonotype: The antigen remains undetermined.

TCRdb recomputed calls from the 5' RACE reads with MiXCR, one row per CDR3 protein. The sample has 350,000 to 450,000 distinct CDR3 sequences; more than 20% are singletons. The CDR3 totals 12 residues. V lost 8 bases and J 3 bases, leaving 7 bases between the germline ends. Germline values: CDR1 MNHEY, CDR2 SVGAGI. The chain uses TRBV6-5 and TRBJ2-2; D perhaps matches TRBD2 (5 bases). This TCR derives from a male donor with ankylosing spondylitis or in good health (not recorded which). The sample comprised blood, either unsorted or a sorted T cell fraction (not recorded which). This chain's CDR3 is CASLADTGELFF. The CDR3 DNA sequence: TGTGCCAGCCTAGCAGACACCGGGGAGCTGTTTTTT.